This T cell receptor (beta chain) stems from a study of blood T cell repertoires in COVID-19. Produced via immunoSEQ multiplex PCR; TCRdb's table is partial and in-frame only. Of hundreds of thousands of clones in the sample, approximately 90% were seen once. V lost 0 bases and J lost 2, with 11 bases in between. This CDR3 comprises 15 residues. Germline loops: CDR1 SGDLS, CDR2 YYNGEE. The sequenced sample was PBMCs or T cells enriched from blood (not recorded which). The V and J genes are TRBV9 and TRBJ1-2; D gene ambiguous. The sequence came from a man aged 30 to 45 who had recovered from COVID-19. The CDR3 sequence is CASSVEGRGNYGYTF. CDR3 nucleotides: TGTGCCAGCAGCGTAGAGGGTCGCGGGAACTATGGCTACACCTTC.